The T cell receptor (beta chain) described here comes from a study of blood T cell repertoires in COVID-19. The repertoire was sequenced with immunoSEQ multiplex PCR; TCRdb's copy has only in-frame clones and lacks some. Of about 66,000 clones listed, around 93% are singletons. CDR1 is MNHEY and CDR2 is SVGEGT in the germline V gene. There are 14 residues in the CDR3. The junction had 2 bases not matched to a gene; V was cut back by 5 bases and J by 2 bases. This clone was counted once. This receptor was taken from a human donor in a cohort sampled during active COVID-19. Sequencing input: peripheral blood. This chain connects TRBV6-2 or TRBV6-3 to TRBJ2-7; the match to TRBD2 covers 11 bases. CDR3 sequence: CASSGLAGTYEQYF. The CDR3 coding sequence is TGTGCCAGCAGTGGACTAGCGGGCACCTACGAGCAGTACTTC.